The TCR beta chain described here comes from a study of blood T cell repertoires in COVID-19. Overall study: Researchers got acute and convalescent COVID-19 samples from the United States, Italy and Spain. PBMCs, B-cell-depleted T cells, or T cells provided the cDNA or gDNA that made up the material.

Authors' processing steps: From reference gene primer amplification, estimates of nucleated cell counts were derived. Generated by immunoSEQ multiplex PCR, the TCRdb table keeps only in-frame clones and is missing some. V and J calls and clone size are as listed in that table; D and trimming were resolved from the DNA. The table has some 270,000 clones, around 85% seen once. Recruited during active infection, patients (from Seattle) were subsequently followed longitudinally. In regard to this clone: The sample has other DNA sequences that encode this CDR3 too.

Trimming took 3 bases from V and 5 from J; bases not matched to a gene: 6. The CDR3 runs to 15 residues. Germline V gene sequence: CDR1 SGHRS, CDR2 YFSETQ. The sample consisted of peripheral blood. The TCR originated in a human donor with COVID-19, enrolled during active disease. The donor label of this sample is uncertain. The chain is built from TRBV5-1 and TRBJ2-5; 11 nucleotides match TRBD1. The CDR3 loop is CASSSRTGGLETQYF. For the CDR3, the DNA is TGCGCCAGCAGCTCCCGGACAGGGGGCCTGGAGACCCAGTACTTC.